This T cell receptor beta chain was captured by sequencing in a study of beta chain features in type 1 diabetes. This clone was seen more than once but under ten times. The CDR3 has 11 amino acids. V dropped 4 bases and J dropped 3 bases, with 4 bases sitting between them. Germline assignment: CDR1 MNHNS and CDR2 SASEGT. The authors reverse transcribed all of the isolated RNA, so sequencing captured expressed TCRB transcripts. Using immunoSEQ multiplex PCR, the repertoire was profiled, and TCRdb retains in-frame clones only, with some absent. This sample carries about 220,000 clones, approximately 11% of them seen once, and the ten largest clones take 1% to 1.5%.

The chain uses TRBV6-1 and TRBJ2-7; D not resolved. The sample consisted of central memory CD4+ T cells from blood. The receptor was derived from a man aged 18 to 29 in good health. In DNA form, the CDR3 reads TGTGCCAGCAGTGCTATCTACGAGCAGTACTTC. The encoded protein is CASSAIYEQYF.